This TCR beta chain came from a study of graft-versus-host responses after intestinal transplantation. Study information: As for transplant type, recipients had multivisceral, liver-intestinal, or isolated intestinal grafts. Findings and limits, study-wide: Recipient marrow harbored GvH clones, some of which surfaced first in ileum or blood.

The V gene lost 3 bases and the J gene lost 6 bases, with 7 bases spanning the gap. In germline, CDR1 is DFQATT, CDR2 SNEGSKA (reference sequence). CDR3 length: 11 residues. Method: immunoSEQ multiplex PCR; TCRdb's copy keeps in-frame clones and lacks some. This sample has about 110,000 clones; just under 95% occur once, and the top ten carry roughly 0.5%. About this clone: Its antigen is still unknown.

The source is a human donor who received an intestinal transplant. Here the sequenced sample was unstimulated CD8+ T cells sorted from spleen or lymph node cells, taken before intestinal transplant. The gene calls are TRBV20-1 and TRBJ2-3; no clear D. The CDR3 bases are TGCAGTGCTAGGCTTACGGATACGCAGTATTTT. It yields the protein CSARLTDTQYF.